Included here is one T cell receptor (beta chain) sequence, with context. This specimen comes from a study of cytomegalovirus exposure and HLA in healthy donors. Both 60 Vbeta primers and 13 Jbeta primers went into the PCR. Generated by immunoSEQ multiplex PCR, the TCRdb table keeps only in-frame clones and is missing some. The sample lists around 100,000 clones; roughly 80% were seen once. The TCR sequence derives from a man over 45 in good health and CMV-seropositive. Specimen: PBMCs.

CDR3 in amino acids: CASSLSGSNQPQHF. CDR3 DNA sequence: TGTGCCAGCAGTTTAAGCGGGAGCAATCAGCCCCAGCATTTT. The genes are TRBV28 and TRBJ1-5; D is undetermined. CDR3 length: 14 amino acids. V lost 2 bases and J 1 base, leaving 6 bases between the germline ends. From germline, CDR1 is MDHEN and CDR2 SYDVKM.